Following are 10 T cell receptor beta chains from one sample sequenced in a study of T cell repertoires in cytomegalovirus infection. TCRdb itself ran the reads through MiXCR, one entry per CDR3 protein. The table shows 200,000 to 250,000 distinct CDR3 sequences, with 6.5% occurring only once. The sequencing input was PBMCs. The receptors were sampled from a human donor in good health (CMV status not recorded). Some clones in this sample may be carry-over from other donors' samples.

In this sample, this clonotype turned up many times. V and J are TRBV7-2 and TRBJ1-1, with D unresolved. The germline V gene encodes CDR1 SGHTA and CDR2 FQGNSA. Trimming took 3 bases from V and 2 from J, leaving 13 bases between them. There are 15 residues in the CDR3. In DNA, the CDR3 is TGTGCCAGCAGCTTGCTTCACAGAGCCAACACTGAAGCTTTCTTT. Protein product: CASSLLHRANTEAFF.

This clonotype came up many times. The rearrangement joins TRBV25-1 to TRBJ2-5; D not resolved. The CDR3 is 11 residues long. Germline CDR1 and CDR2: MGHDK and SYGVNS. Trimming removed 4 bases at V and 7 bases at J, with 7 bases between. The CDR3 sequence: CASSGLATQYF. CDR3 bases: TGTGCCAGCAGTGGGCTCGCGACCCAGTACTTC.

This clonotype was counted at least ten times. The chain recombines TRBV20-1 with TRBJ1-2, with D unclear. The V end was cut by 0 bases, the J end by 6 bases, with 11 bases between. Germline V CDR1 and CDR2: DFQATT, SNEGSKA (reference sequence). The CDR3 runs 13 residues. CDR3 sequence (DNA): TGCAGTGCTAGAGATGGAGGGATTGATGGCTACACCTTC. Translation gives CSARDGGIDGYTF.

The rearrangement uses TRBV29-1 and TRBJ2-7; possibly TRBD1 for D (6 bases). Trimming took 6 bases from V and 0 from J, leaving 21 bases between them. Germline V gene sequence: CDR1 SQVTM, CDR2 ANQGSEA. CDR3 length: 16 residues. CDR3 DNA: TGCAGCGTGAGGGGAACCCGGGACACGACCTCCTACGAGCAGTACTTC. Translation: CSVRGTRDTTSYEQYF.

The table lists this clonotype with many counts. V usage is TRBV6-1 and J usage is TRBJ1-2; no clear D gene. CDR3 length: 15 amino acids. Per germline, CDR1 MNHNS and CDR2 SASEGT. Trimming cost V 1 base and J 3 bases, with 12 bases left between them. The CDR3 sequence: CASSEGVSSYYGYTF. DNA of the CDR3: TGTGCCAGCAGTGAAGGGGTCTCCTCCTACTATGGCTACACCTTC.

Many counts were recorded for this clonotype. The chain uses TRBV20-1 and TRBJ1-6; D ambiguous. V lost 0 bases to trimming and J lost 6 bases, with 12 bases between them. CDR3 length equals 15 residues. The germline V gene has CDR1 DFQATT and CDR2 SNEGSKA (reference sequence). The CDR3 loop is CSARDWLKVNSPLHF. For the CDR3, the DNA is TGCAGTGCTAGAGATTGGTTGAAGGTTAATTCACCCCTCCACTTT.

This chain joins TRBV20-1 and TRBJ2-3; the D call may be TRBD1 or TRBD2 (5 bases each). This CDR3 is 14 amino acids long. The V end was cut by 8 bases, the J end by 2 bases, with 17 bases between. Germline lookup yields CDR1 DFQATT and CDR2 SNEGSKA (reference sequence). CDR3 loop: CSPRGGAITDTQYF. The CDR3, as DNA: TGCAGTCCCCGGGGCGGCGCGATCACAGATACGCAGTATTTT.

Ten or more counts support this clonotype. The V call is TRBV12-3 or TRBV12-4, the J call TRBJ2-1; 8 bases line up with TRBD2. V was pared by 6 bases and J by 1 base, with 8 bases of the junction left unmatched. The CDR3 runs 16 residues. CDR3 sequence: CASREGAGGSYNEQFF. CDR3 DNA sequence: TGTGCCAGCAGGGAAGGGGCGGGGGGTTCCTACAATGAGCAGTTCTTC.

This clonotype was counted many times. The chain links TRBV28 to TRBJ1-1, with D uncertain. The CDR3 has 14 amino acids. V was cut by 6 bases and J by 0 bases, with 11 bases left in between. CDR1 MDHEN and CDR2 SYDVKM come from the germline V gene. CDR3 in DNA: TGTGCCAGCAGATCCGCCGGAATGAACACTGAAGCTTTCTTT. Its protein product is CASRSAGMNTEAFF.

This clonotype was picked up many times. The chain combines TRBV25-1 with TRBJ2-6; D unclear. The length of the CDR3 is 16 residues. Germline CDR1 and CDR2: MGHDK and SYGVNS. V gave up 7 bases and J gave up 0 bases, with 13 bases separating them. CDR3 sequence: CASMGVGGSGANVLTF. The CDR3 DNA is TGTGCCAGCATGGGCGTTGGTGGCTCTGGGGCCAACGTCCTGACTTTC.